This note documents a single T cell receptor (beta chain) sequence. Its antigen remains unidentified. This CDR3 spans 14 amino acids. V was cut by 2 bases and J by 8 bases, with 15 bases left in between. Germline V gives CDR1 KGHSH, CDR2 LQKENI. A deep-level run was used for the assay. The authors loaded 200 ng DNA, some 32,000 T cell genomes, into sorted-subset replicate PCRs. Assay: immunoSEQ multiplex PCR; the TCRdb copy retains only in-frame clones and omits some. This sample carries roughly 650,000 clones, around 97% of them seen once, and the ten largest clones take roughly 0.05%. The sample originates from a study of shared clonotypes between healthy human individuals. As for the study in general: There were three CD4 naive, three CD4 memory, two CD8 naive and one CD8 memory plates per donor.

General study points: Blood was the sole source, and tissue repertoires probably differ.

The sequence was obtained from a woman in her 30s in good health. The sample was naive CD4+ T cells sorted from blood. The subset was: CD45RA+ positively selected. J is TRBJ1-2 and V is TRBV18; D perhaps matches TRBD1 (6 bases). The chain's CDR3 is CASSPGGEGLGYTF. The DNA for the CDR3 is TGTGCCAGCTCACCAGGGGGCGAAGGCCTCGGCTACACCTTC.